The 29 T cell receptor beta chains given below trace back to one sample, sequenced in a study of T cell repertoires in cytomegalovirus infection. Each CDR3 protein is one row after TCRdb ran MiXCR on the reads. The data contain 100,000 to 150,000 distinct CDR3 sequences, more than 20% of them singletons. Antigen specificity for these receptors is unknown. The material sequenced was PBMCs, sequenced either directly or after in vitro stimulation (not recorded which). All receptors come from a human donor in good health (CMV status not recorded). Some clones in this sample may be carry-over from other donors' samples.

V gene TRBV7-8 combines with J gene TRBJ1-1, with 10 bases fitting TRBD1. The CDR3 totals 13 residues. V trimming: 3 bases; J trimming: 7 bases; junction bases outside the gene matches: 2. Per germline, CDR1 SGHVS and CDR2 FQNEAQ. The CDR3 is CASSFDRGREAFF. The DNA of the CDR3 is TGTGCCAGCAGCTTCGACAGGGGGCGTGAAGCTTTCTTT.

The table lists this clonotype with many counts. The rearrangement joins TRBV5-6 to TRBJ2-7; 8 bases align to TRBD2. V lost 4 bases, J lost 0 bases, and 6 bases stayed unmatched. The germline gives CDR1 SGHDT, CDR2 YYEEEE. This CDR3 has 15 residues. CDR3 amino acids: CASSRLAQSSYEQYV. The DNA of the CDR3 is TGTGCCAGCAGCCGACTAGCGCAGAGCTCCTACGAGCAGTACGTC.

This rearrangement joins TRBV6-2 or TRBV6-3 to TRBJ1-2; D call uncertain. The CDR3 totals 13 residues. The ends were cut back, 10 bases at V and 7 bases at J, with 19 bases in the middle. CDR1 is MNHEY, CDR2 SVGEGT, per germline. CDR3 coding DNA: TGTGCCACCTCAGTTACGTCGTTTGGTGGCTACACCTTC. It translates to CATSVTSFGGYTF.

The chain employs TRBV19 and TRBJ1-5, with unresolved D. The CDR3 totals 14 residues. Trimming stripped 7 bases from V and 0 bases from J, with 10 bases between. Germline-derived CDR1 and CDR2 are LNHDA and SQIVND (reference sequence). The CDR3 DNA is TGTGCCAGTAAACCCGGTTATAGCAATCAGCCCCAGCATTTT. It yields the protein CASKPGYSNQPQHF.

This clonotype was picked up a small number of times. The V gene is TRBV4-1, the J gene TRBJ1-3, with 8 bases aligning to TRBD1. Per the germline V gene, CDR1 is MGHRA and CDR2 is YSYEKL. The CDR3 is made up of 16 amino acids. Trimming took 4 bases from V and 4 from J; bases not matched to a gene: 9. CDR3 protein: CASSLSGGVWGNTIYF. CDR3 nucleotide sequence: TGCGCCAGCAGCCTTTCAGGGGGCGTGTGGGGAAACACCATATATTTT.

This clonotype has a handful of counts. This chain connects TRBV4-3 to TRBJ1-1, with a tentative D call TRBD1 (6 bases). Germline V gene sequence: CDR1 LGHNA, CDR2 YSLEER. This CDR3 comprises 14 residues. V lost 0 bases and J 5 bases, leaving 10 bases between the germline ends. Here the CDR3 reads CASSQEAGVTEAFF. Here the CDR3 DNA reads TGCGCCAGCAGCCAAGAGGCAGGGGTAACTGAAGCTTTCTTT.

This clonotype was found many times. This chain uses TRBV7-2 with TRBJ2-1; D possibly corresponds to TRBD2 (7 bases). Germline V gene data show CDR1 as SGHTA and CDR2 as FQGNSA. The CDR3 spans 18 residues. Trimming took 4 bases from V and 1 from J, leaving 20 bases between them. The DNA for the CDR3 is TGTGCCAGCAGCTCTGGGGGCGGGAGAGGGAGATCCTACAATGAGCAGTTCTTC. This translates into CASSSGGGRGRSYNEQFF.

This clonotype turned up a few times. The chain couples TRBV5-4 to TRBJ2-7, with D perhaps matching TRBD2 (6 bases). The CDR3 totals 13 residues. Germline values: CDR1 SGHNT, CDR2 YYREEE (reference sequence). Trimming shortened V by 4 bases and J by 7 bases, and 15 bases separated the two germline ends. CDR3 coding DNA: TGTGCCAGCAGCCTCCCCGGGGCGGGAGAGCAGTACGTC. Protein product: CASSLPGAGEQYV.

At least ten counts were recorded for this clonotype. This sequence joins TRBV7-2 and TRBJ1-1; no definite D call. The V end was cut by 4 bases, the J end by 3 bases, with 9 bases between. Germline V CDR1 and CDR2: SGHTA, FQGNSA. CDR3 length: 13 residues. CDR3 in amino acids: CASSWSRDTEAFF. The CDR3 DNA is TGTGCCAGCAGCTGGTCGAGAGACACTGAAGCTTTCTTT.

The rearrangement uses TRBV6-5 and TRBJ1-1; D possibly corresponds to TRBD1 (6 bases). CDR1 and CDR2 from the germline V gene are MNHEY and SVGAGI. V was pared by 8 bases and J by 2 bases, with 18 bases between. This CDR3 spans 15 amino acids. The CDR3 coding sequence is TGTGCCAGCCGTCACAGGGCGTTGTCCAACACTGAAGCTTTCTTT. Its protein product is CASRHRALSNTEAFF.

This clonotype was found a few times. This rearrangement joins TRBV5-6 to TRBJ1-6; unclear D gene. Per germline, CDR1 SGHDT and CDR2 YYEEEE. Trimming removed 4 bases from V and 10 bases from J, with 15 bases in between. The length of the CDR3 is 14 residues. CDR3 region: CASSKDGTASPLHF. For the CDR3, the DNA is TGTGCCAGCAGCAAGGACGGCACAGCGTCACCCCTCCACTTT.

The chain is built from TRBV6-2 or TRBV6-3 and TRBJ1-2; 8 bases are a match to TRBD1. V was clipped by 6 bases and J by 8 bases; unmatched bases: 8. The CDR3 length is 13 residues. The germline CDR1 and CDR2 sequences are MNHEY and SVGEGT. The DNA for the CDR3 is TGTGCCAGCAGGATGGACAGGGTGGAAGGCTACACCTTC. It encodes CASRMDRVEGYTF.

V and J are TRBV12-3 or TRBV12-4 and TRBJ2-3; 9 nucleotides agree with TRBD2. V gave up 5 bases and J gave up 3 bases; unmatched junction bases: 3. This CDR3 spans 14 amino acids. For the CDR3, the DNA is TGTGCCAGCAGTCCAGCGGGAGGAACAGATACGCAGTATTTT. Protein: CASSPAGGTDTQYF.

This clonotype was detected only a few times. This rearrangement joins TRBV28 to TRBJ2-2, with D tentatively TRBD1 (5 bases). Trimming shortened V by 2 bases and J by 2 bases, and 21 bases separated the two germline ends. Germline V gives CDR1 MDHEN, CDR2 SYDVKM. The CDR3 contains 19 residues. The CDR3 is CASSLTDLSTAPNTGELFF. The CDR3 DNA sequence: TGTGCCAGCAGTTTAACGGACCTCTCGACAGCCCCCAACACCGGGGAGCTGTTTTTT.

There are a few counts of this clonotype. In DNA, the CDR3 is TGTGCCAGCAGCCCCCTCGGAGATCAAGAGACCCAGTACTTC. Its protein is CASSPLGDQETQYF. This rearrangement joins TRBV7-6 to TRBJ2-5; D remains unclear. CDR3 length: 14 residues. Trimming took off 5 bases at V and 2 bases at J, with 12 bases between the two ends. Germline V lookup: CDR1 SGHVS, CDR2 FNYEAQ.

This clonotype was seen a handful of times. The chain is built from TRBV19 and TRBJ2-3; D uncertain. With 5 bases removed from V and 2 bases from J, the gap between germline ends came to 8 bases. The CDR3 runs 13 residues. Germline CDR1 is LNHDA and CDR2 is SQIVND (reference sequence). The CDR3 region has the DNA TGTGCCAGTAGTTTGACTCTCACAGATACGCAGTATTTT. It yields the protein CASSLTLTDTQYF.

This clonotype was seen a few times. The chain is built from TRBV28 and TRBJ1-2, with a tentative D call TRBD1 (6 bases). Germline V lookup: CDR1 MDHEN, CDR2 SYDVKM. The V end lost 2 bases, the J end lost 0 bases, and 10 bases lay between the germline ends. The CDR3 totals 15 residues. CDR3 in DNA: TGTGCCAGCAGTTTAGGGGGGGCACCTAACTATGGCTACACCTTC. This sequence encodes CASSLGGAPNYGYTF.

This clonotype occurred many times. The V gene is TRBV7-6, the J gene TRBJ2-4, with 9 bases lining up with TRBD2. The CDR3 has 15 amino acids. The germline gives CDR1 SGHVS, CDR2 FNYEAQ. V lost 1 base and J lost 9; bases outside the gene matches: 7. The CDR3 DNA sequence: TGTGCCAGCAGCTTAGGCGGGAGGGGGAGTGGCATTCAGTACTTC. As protein: CASSLGGRGSGIQYF. Full variable domain (remainder filled in from reference TRBV7-6 and TRBJ2-4): GAGVSQSPRYKVTKRGQDVALRCDPISGHVSLYWYRQALGQGPEFLTYFNYEAQQDKSGLPNDRFSAERPEGSISTLTIQRTEQRDSAMYRCASSLGGRGSGIQYFGAGTRLSVL.

The chain combines TRBV24-1 with TRBJ2-1; D unclear. The CDR3 consists of 14 residues. The ends were cut back, 6 bases at V and 2 bases at J, with 10 bases in the middle. The germline V gene encodes CDR1 KGHDR and CDR2 SFDVKD. CDR3 DNA: TGTGCCACCAGTCTCTCGACCGCCTACAATGAGCAGTTCTTC. As protein: CATSLSTAYNEQFF.

The genes are TRBV3-1 and TRBJ2-7; 7 bases are shared with TRBD2. Germline V gene sequence: CDR1 LGHDT, CDR2 YNNKEL (reference sequence). The CDR3 is 16 amino acids. The J segment lost 7 bases and the V segment lost 4 bases, leaving 16 bases of the junction unmatched. As DNA, the CDR3 is TGTGCCAGCAGCCCCCCGCGGGCCGGGAGGAAGGGAGAGCAGTACGTC. This encodes CASSPPRAGRKGEQYV.

This clonotype was picked up many times. V gene TRBV7-2 combines with J gene TRBJ1-3, with D uncertain. Germline V lookup: CDR1 SGHTA, CDR2 FQGNSA. The CDR3 runs 12 residues. Trimming cost V 2 bases and J 6 bases, with 5 bases left between them. The CDR3 DNA reads TGTGCCAGCAGCTTATTATTAAACACCATATATTTT. Translation: CASSLLLNTIYF.

V usage is TRBV27 and J usage is TRBJ2-1, with D tentatively TRBD1 or TRBD2 (5 bases each). Trimming left V 4 bases short and J 6 bases short, with 19 bases between. The CDR3 sequence is 16 residues long. Germline CDR1 reads MNHEY; CDR2 reads SMNVEV (reference sequence). The CDR3 protein is CASSSPTRGRVNEQFF. The CDR3 bases are TGTGCCAGCAGTTCACCCACCCGGGGCAGGGTCAATGAGCAGTTCTTC.

The rearrangement joins TRBV6-2 or TRBV6-3 to TRBJ2-2; TRBD2 is a possible D gene (6 bases). The CDR3 extends over 17 amino acids. Trimming took off 8 bases at V and 1 base at J, with 20 bases between the two ends. Germline values: CDR1 MNHEY, CDR2 SVGEGT. In DNA, the CDR3 is TGTGCCAGCCGGGCGGCCGAAACTAGCCTGAACACCGGGGAGCTGTTTTTT. This codes for CASRAAETSLNTGELFF.

This clonotype was seen repeatedly, ten times or more. The CDR3 bases are TGTGCCAGCAGCTATCCGGGACTAGCGTCTTCCTACGAGCAGTACTTC. Its translation is CASSYPGLASSYEQYF. The chain joins TRBV7-2 to TRBJ2-7, with 10 nucleotides matching TRBD2. The germline V gene has CDR1 SGHTA and CDR2 FQGNSA. The junction had 7 bases not matched to a gene; V was cut back by 4 bases and J by 1 base. This CDR3 has 16 amino acids. Together with reference TRBV7-2 and TRBJ2-7, the CDR3 gives the full variable domain: GAGVSQSPSNKVTEKGKDVELRCDPISGHTALYWYRQSLGQGLEFLIYFQGNSAPDKSGLPSDRFSAERTGGSVSTLTIQRTQQEDSAVYLCASSYPGLASSYEQYFGPGTRLTVT.

This clonotype was detected only a few times. The V gene is TRBV7-9, the J gene TRBJ2-5, with 9 bases identical to TRBD1. V lost 0 bases and J lost 5; bases outside the gene matches: 4. The CDR3 extends over 15 amino acids. Germline V gives CDR1 SEHNR, CDR2 FQNEAQ (reference sequence). DNA for the CDR3: TGTGCCAGCAGCTTAGCGCCGGACAGGGGTGAGACCCAGTACTTC. Protein: CASSLAPDRGETQYF.

The V and J genes are TRBV6-2 or TRBV6-3 and TRBJ2-3; D might be TRBD1 (6 bases). This CDR3 has 16 residues. V lost 1 base and J 3 bases, leaving 14 bases between the germline ends. The V gene's germline CDR1 is MNHEY and CDR2 SVGEGT. CDR3 region: CASSYFGTRVTDTQYF. The CDR3 coding sequence is TGTGCCAGCAGTTACTTTGGGACAAGGGTGACAGATACGCAGTATTTT.

The rearrangement links TRBV6-2 or TRBV6-3 to TRBJ2-5, with D possibly being TRBD1 (5 bases). The V gene lost 2 bases and the J gene lost 3 bases, with 16 bases spanning the gap. Germline CDR1 is MNHEY and CDR2 is SVGEGT. The CDR3 loop spans 16 amino acids. In DNA form, the CDR3 reads TGTGCCAGCAGTTACACGCCAGGGCAACGGGAAGAGACCCAGTACTTC. Amino acids: CASSYTPGQREETQYF.

The table lists this clonotype with a count of one. The chain links TRBV6-1 to TRBJ2-7; 7 bases fit TRBD1. Germline CDR1 reads MNHNS; CDR2 reads SASEGT. Trimming cost V 6 bases and J 6 bases; bases outside gene matches: 5. CDR3 size: 12 residues. As DNA, the CDR3 is TGTGCCAGCAGCCGAACAGGGGCCGAGCAGTACGTC. This translates into CASSRTGAEQYV.

The rearrangement joins TRBV27 to TRBJ1-3; a weak D match, TRBD1 (5 bases). The CDR3 totals 15 residues. The V and J ends lost 2 bases and 0 bases respectively, with 8 bases between them. Germline lookup yields CDR1 MNHEY and CDR2 SMNVEV (reference sequence). The CDR3 nucleotides are TGTGCCAGCAGTTTACAGGGCCCCTCTGGAAACACCATATATTTT. It translates to CASSLQGPSGNTIYF.